This passage covers 27 T cell receptor beta chains from one sample sequenced in a study of blood T cell repertoires in COVID-19. Sequencing used immunoSEQ multiplex PCR; TCRdb keeps in-frame clones, though not all of them. Seen here are about 50,000 clones, over 75% observed once, and the top ten hold about 15%. Sequencing was done on a sample of peripheral blood. All receptors derive from a human donor in a cohort sampled during active COVID-19. The donor label of this sample is uncertain.

The rearrangement uses TRBV10-3 and TRBJ2-7; D may be TRBD1 (5 bases). The V end was cut by 6 bases, the J end by 0 bases, with 12 bases between. Germline V gives CDR1 ENHRY, CDR2 SYGVKD. The CDR3 has 14 amino acids. CDR3 nucleotide sequence: TGTGCCATCAGACAGGACACGAGCTCCTACGAGCAGTACTTC. Its protein product is CAIRQDTSSYEQYF.

The V call is TRBV7-6, the J call TRBJ2-5; 8 bases fit TRBD1. Germline-derived CDR1 and CDR2 are SGHVS and FNYEAQ. V was clipped by 3 bases and J by 4 bases; unmatched bases: 7. This CDR3 contains 15 residues. The CDR3 nucleotides read TGTGCCAGCAGCTTGGACGACAGGGGACGAGAGACCCAGTACTTC. Protein sequence: CASSLDDRGRETQYF.

This chain connects TRBV4-2 to TRBJ2-7; 7 bases fit TRBD2. There are 14 residues in the CDR3. With 1 base clipped from V and 2 bases from J, the junction kept 2 bases outside the gene matches. From germline, CDR1 is LGHNA and CDR2 YNFKEQ. The CDR3 here is CASSQGRGTYEQYF. The CDR3, as DNA: TGTGCCAGCAGCCAAGGGCGGGGGACCTACGAGCAGTACTTC.

This chain connects TRBV4-3 to TRBJ2-6; TRBD1 might be the D (6 bases). The CDR3 runs to 17 residues. V lost 0 bases and J 4 bases, leaving 13 bases between the germline ends. Looked up from germline, CDR1 is LGHNA and CDR2 is YSLEER. The CDR3 spells CASSQDSTGRGANVLTF. The CDR3 nucleotides are TGCGCCAGCAGCCAAGATTCTACAGGGCGAGGGGCCAACGTCCTGACTTTC.

The chain combines TRBV5-1 with TRBJ1-5; a weak D match, TRBD1 (5 bases). Trimming removed 3 bases at V and 2 bases at J, with 9 bases between. Germline V gene sequence: CDR1 SGHRS, CDR2 YFSETQ. This CDR3 has 14 residues. CDR3 protein: CASSSQAGNQPQHF. The CDR3 coding sequence is TGCGCCAGCAGCTCACAGGCGGGCAATCAGCCCCAGCATTTT.

The rearrangement links TRBV21-1 to TRBJ2-2; the table's D call, TRBD2, was not checked against the DNA. TRBV21-1 counts as a pseudogene. The CDR3 extends over 18 amino acids. CDR3 bases: TGTGCCAGCAGCAAAGTCGAGCCGGGGGGGCCGTGGGTCGGGGAGCTGTTTTTT. This translates into CASSKVEPGGPWVGELFF.

The chain couples TRBV6-6 to TRBJ1-2; D is perhaps TRBD1 (5 bases). Germline CDR1 MNHNY, CDR2 SVGAGI (reference sequence). The CDR3 extends over 13 amino acids. V was trimmed by 8 bases and J by 4 bases, leaving 14 bases between them. CDR3 in amino acids: CASGQGPGYGYTF. Written as DNA, the CDR3 is TGTGCCAGCGGGCAGGGCCCCGGCTATGGCTACACCTTC.

The chain couples TRBV12-3 or TRBV12-4 to TRBJ1-5, with D perhaps matching TRBD1 (6 bases). This CDR3 has 13 amino acids. Trimming took off 3 bases at V and 7 bases at J, with 10 bases between the two ends. The CDR3: CASSFAGEQPQHF. CDR3 DNA sequence: TGTGCCAGCAGTTTCGCAGGGGAACAGCCCCAGCATTTT.

V and J are TRBV29-1 and TRBJ2-3; 7 bases are shared with TRBD2. The junction had 6 bases not matched to a gene; V was cut back by 6 bases and J by 0 bases. The CDR3 has 14 amino acids. CDR1 and CDR2 from the germline V gene are SQVTM and ANQGSEA. The CDR3: CSVHGGGSTDTQYF. The CDR3 DNA reads TGCAGCGTCCATGGGGGGGGGAGCACAGATACGCAGTATTTT.

The genes are TRBV28 and TRBJ1-5, with D possibly being TRBD1 (6 bases). Trimming removed 5 bases at V and 3 bases at J, with 14 bases between. The CDR3 is 15 residues long. Looked up from germline, CDR1 is MDHEN and CDR2 is SYDVKM. The CDR3 region is CASSRIGGNNQPQHF. The DNA for the CDR3 is TGTGCCAGCAGTCGCATAGGGGGAAACAATCAGCCCCAGCATTTT.

This rearrangement joins TRBV2 to TRBJ2-5; the D gene is possibly TRBD1 (5 bases). This CDR3 comprises 13 residues. Trimming pared 6 bases from V and 2 bases from J, leaving 10 bases between. Per germline, CDR1 SNHLY and CDR2 FYNNEI. The CDR3 loop reads CASRRQYQETQYF. The DNA for the CDR3 is TGTGCCAGCAGGAGACAGTATCAAGAGACCCAGTACTTC.

The rearrangement uses TRBV6-5 and TRBJ1-2, with D unclear. The CDR3 totals 16 residues. Per the germline V gene, CDR1 is MNHEY and CDR2 is SVGAGI. Trimming took off 2 bases at V and 8 bases at J, with 21 bases between the two ends. CDR3 protein: CASSYLRLVGSAGYTF. The CDR3 coding sequence is TGTGCCAGCAGTTACCTCCGTTTGGTGGGGAGTGCGGGCTACACCTTC.

This chain uses TRBV5-1 with TRBJ2-1; 14 positions agree with TRBD2. The CDR3 contains 15 residues. V lost 4 bases, J lost 8 bases, and 5 bases stayed unmatched. Germline V CDR1 and CDR2: SGHRS, YFSETQ. In DNA, the CDR3 is TGCGCCAGCAGCATCGGGACTAGCGGGGGAGATGAGCAGTTCTTC. This sequence encodes CASSIGTSGGDEQFF.

The rearrangement links TRBV5-6 to TRBJ1-2; no clear D. This CDR3 comprises 12 residues. The ends were cut back, 2 bases at V and 3 bases at J, with 5 bases in the middle. Germline lookup yields CDR1 SGHDT and CDR2 YYEEEE. The CDR3 nucleotides read TGTGCCAGCAGCTTCGGGGACTATGGCTACACCTTC. Translating it yields CASSFGDYGYTF. The whole variable domain, filled in from reference TRBV5-6 and TRBJ1-2, reads DAGVTQSPTHLIKTRGQQVTLRCSPKSGHDTVSWYQQALGQGPQFIFQYYEEEERQRGNFPDRFSGHQFPNYSSELNVNALLLGDSALYLCASSFGDYGYTFGSGTRLTVV.

The chain employs TRBV25-1 and TRBJ2-6; tentative D call: TRBD2 (6 bases). The germline V gene has CDR1 MGHDK and CDR2 SYGVNS. CDR3 size: 17 residues. The V and J ends lost 4 bases and 0 bases respectively, with 13 bases between them. The DNA for the CDR3 is TGTGCCAGCAGTGCTGCGGGGACCTTCTCTGGGGCCAACGTCCTGACTTTC. This encodes CASSAAGTFSGANVLTF. Filled out from reference TRBV25-1 and TRBJ2-6, the complete variable domain reads EADIYQTPRYLVIGTGKKITLECSQTMGHDKMYWYQQDPGMELHLIHYSYGVNSTEKGDLSSESTVSRIRTEHFPLTLESARPSHTSQYLCASSAAGTFSGANVLTFGAGSRLTVL.

This clone was detected only a few times. The genes are TRBV29-1 and TRBJ1-6; TRBD1 aligns across 8 bases. Germline CDR1 reads SQVTM; CDR2 reads ANQGSEA. Losses at the gene ends were 6 bases for V and 7 bases for J; bases not matched to a gene: 8. CDR3 length equals 14 residues. The CDR3 is CSVPGQGGNSPLHF. CDR3 nucleotides: TGCAGCGTGCCAGGACAGGGTGGCAATTCACCCCTCCACTTT.

This rearrangement joins TRBV3-1 (or the pseudogene TRBV3-2) to TRBJ2-3, with TRBD2 matching 10 bases. CDR1 is LGHDT, CDR2 YNNKEL, per germline (reference sequence). The ends lost 4 bases at V and 0 bases at J; junction bases unmatched: 1. The CDR3 covers 15 residues. CDR3 in DNA: TGTGCCAGCAGCCCTAGCGGGGGTAGCACAGATACGCAGTATTTT. Protein product: CASSPSGGSTDTQYF.

The chain uses TRBV6-2 or TRBV6-3 and TRBJ1-6; no reliable D call. CDR1 and CDR2 from the germline V gene are MNHEY and SVGEGT. The CDR3 consists of 13 residues. V was pared by 2 bases and J by 18 bases, with 17 bases between. Here the CDR3 reads CASSYSASPNYHF. CDR3 bases: TGTGCCAGCAGTTACAGCGCCTCCCCCAATTACCACTTT.

V gene TRBV25-1 combines with J gene TRBJ2-1; D gene ambiguous. This CDR3 contains 15 residues. V lost 3 bases, J lost 4 bases, and 13 bases lay in between. Germline V gives CDR1 MGHDK, CDR2 SYGVNS. The CDR3 DNA follows: TGTGCCAGCAGTGATAGAGAACAGATATACAATGAGCAGTTCTTC. The encoded protein is CASSDREQIYNEQFF.

The chain couples TRBV7-6 to TRBJ1-3; tentative D call: TRBD1 (6 bases). Germline CDR1 is SGHVS and CDR2 is FNYEAQ. V was clipped by 1 base and J by 4 bases, with 11 bases between them. The CDR3 is 15 amino acids. CDR3 region: CASSLVTGRGNTIYF. The CDR3 nucleotides read TGTGCCAGCAGCTTAGTGACAGGACGAGGAAACACCATATATTTT.

The V and J genes are TRBV6-2 or TRBV6-3 and TRBJ2-5, with TRBD1 identical over 10 bases. With V trimmed by 6 bases and J by 4 bases, 11 bases remained unmatched. Germline lookup yields CDR1 MNHEY and CDR2 SVGEGT. There are 16 residues in the CDR3. The CDR3 coding sequence is TGTGCCAGCAGCACCGGGACAGGGGTTTTCGGAGAGACCCAGTACTTC. Translation gives CASSTGTGVFGETQYF.

The genes are TRBV11-1 and TRBJ2-3; TRBD2 might be the D (5 bases). CDR3 size: 14 residues. V lost 0 bases and J lost 3, with 7 bases in between. Germline lookup yields CDR1 SGHAT and CDR2 FQDESV (reference sequence). The CDR3 DNA reads TGTGCCAGCAGCTTAGCTACGGGAACAGATACGCAGTATTTT. It specifies CASSLATGTDTQYF. Supplemented by reference TRBV11-1 and TRBJ2-3, the full variable domain reads EAEVAQSPRYKITEKSQAVAFWCDPISGHATLYWYRQILGQGPELLVQFQDESVVDDSQLPKDRFSAERLKGVDSTLKIQPAELGDSAMYLCASSLATGTDTQYFGPGTRLTVL.

In its sample, this clone was seen once. V gene TRBV2 combines with J gene TRBJ2-1; a possible D gene is TRBD1 (6 bases). This CDR3 spans 15 amino acids. The V gene's germline CDR1 is SNHLY and CDR2 FYNNEI. Between the trimmed V and J ends, which lost 6 bases and 2 bases, there was a span of 14 bases. CDR3 region: CASSPQGNPYNEQFF. The CDR3 bases are TGTGCCAGCAGCCCTCAGGGGAACCCCTACAATGAGCAGTTCTTC.

The rearrangement links TRBV2 to TRBJ1-4, with 11 bases lining up with TRBD1. The germline CDR1 and CDR2 sequences are SNHLY and FYNNEI. Trimming removed 6 bases from V and 2 bases from J; junction bases left unmatched: 5. CDR3 size: 16 residues. Here the CDR3 DNA reads TGTGCCAGCAGGCGGGACAGGGGGTCTACTAATGAAAAACTGTTTTTT. Its protein is CASRRDRGSTNEKLFF.

The rearrangement links TRBV6-5 to TRBJ2-7, with TRBD2 as a possible D gene (5 bases). With 8 bases removed from V and 6 bases from J, the gap between germline ends came to 23 bases. The CDR3 has 15 residues. Germline CDR1 reads MNHEY; CDR2 reads SVGAGI. The CDR3 loop is CASAPALISEGEQYF. CDR3 DNA: TGTGCCAGCGCCCCGGCTCTAATCTCAGAGGGCGAGCAGTACTTC.

The V gene is TRBV2, the J gene TRBJ1-5; D remains unclear. Trimming shortened V by 4 bases and J by 0 bases, and 7 bases separated the two germline ends. The CDR3 length is 14 residues. CDR1 is SNHLY, CDR2 FYNNEI, per germline. In nucleotides, the CDR3 is TGTGCCAGCAGTGGAGAGTATAGCAATCAGCCCCAGCATTTT. As protein: CASSGEYSNQPQHF. The full variable domain, its missing parts supplied by reference TRBV2 and TRBJ1-5, is EPEVTQTPSHQVTQMGQEVILRCVPISNHLYFYWYRQILGQKVEFLVSFYNNEISEKSEIFDDQFSVERPDGSNFTLKIRSTKLEDSAMYFCASSGEYSNQPQHFGDGTRLSIL.

The chain couples TRBV10-1 to TRBJ1-1; no clear D gene. There are 12 residues in the CDR3. Trimming pared 9 bases from V and 1 base from J, leaving 9 bases between. CDR1 is WNHNN and CDR2 is SYGVQD in the germline V gene (reference sequence). DNA of the CDR3: TGCGCCAGGAACCGGGAGAACACTGAAGCTTTCTTT. Its translation is CARNRENTEAFF.